This is a list of T cell receptor beta chains from one sample in a study of response to subunit inactivated influenza vaccine. TCRdb re-called the RT-PCR reads through MiXCR, storing one row per CDR3 protein. The profile covers hundreds of thousands of distinct CDR3 sequences, with 12% appearing a single time and roughly 10% taken by the ten largest. Sequencing used PBMCs from blood, obtained on the day of vaccination. All receptors derive from a man in his forties or fifties who received an inactivated influenza vaccine. Both conserved end residues are part of each CDR3.

V	CDR3
TRBV7-9	CTSSPAGTGNTIYF
TRBV5-1	CASSGTSGGYPLEQFF
TRBV6-5	CASSYSGANTGELFF
TRBV20-1	CSARGTREIDEQYF
TRBV7-9	CASSLAAGGTEAFF
TRBV14	CASSQERRQGSYNSPLHF
TRBV5-1	CASSEGTASYNEQFF
TRBV5-6	CASSLAVGLAGEQYF
TRBV12-3/TRBV12-4	CASSLRGGTNYGYTF
TRBV12-3/TRBV12-4	CASSLRVGGNTGELFF
TRBV28	CASSFSSRLGAFF
TRBV6-2/TRBV6-3	CASSKGLGSYEQYF
TRBV12-3/TRBV12-4	CASSFEALWVTEAFF
TRBV27	CASSRTGLDYEQFF
TRBV7-6	CASSRLGGRGTDTQYF
TRBV18	CASSPGQGEAFF
TRBV7-2	CASSLVGSGVDTQYF
TRBV4-3	CASSQDPPGATDTQYF
TRBV6-2/TRBV6-3	CASSIERSYTF
TRBV10-3	CAISIAGNTGELFF
TRBV3-1	CASSDRGSGTYEQYF
TRBV20-1	CSARSGQGADYGYTF
TRBV7-2	CASSFRAAGQNTGELFF
TRBV7-9	CASSHPTGVRYF
TRBV6-1	CATPLSGEVGEQFF
TRBV20-1	CSATGAYNEQFF
TRBV12-3/TRBV12-4	CASSFSGLAGNEQFF
TRBV12-3/TRBV12-4	CASSRSGFPYEQYF
TRBV18	CATIPQRDGNTIYF
TRBV7-2	CASSATGTVSPLHF
TRBV27	CASGVLAGGQGDTQYF
TRBV3-1	CASSQDSGTPQYF
TRBV15	CATSRALGVNTGELFF
TRBV15	CATSRGGGNYGYTF
TRBV24-1	CATSDFNGPCWEQYF
TRBV6-5	CASSYIRQGPVYNEQFF
TRBV27	CASSLSAQFVYYEQYF
TRBV12-3/TRBV12-4	CASSPMGGPYNEQFF
TRBV5-5	CASSSGQTTNTEAFF
TRBV5-1	CASSLETRATDTQYF
TRBV4-2	CASSQYGAYEQYF
TRBV20-1	CSASPFQGGPQETQYF
TRBV10-3	CAIAPSGRAYEQYF
TRBV6-2/TRBV6-3	CASSEPDTQYF
TRBV9	CASSVSTGWEETQYF
TRBV29-1	CSVPGPKNGEQYF
TRBV11-2	CASSLGGRDNEQFF
TRBV7-2	CASSYGTPGNTIYF
TRBV6-5	CASSYLEGLSTEAFF
TRBV4-3	CASSQDIGTHNEQFF
TRBV12-3/TRBV12-4	CASSLTGGARDTQYF
TRBV12-3/TRBV12-4	CASRRDWPYEQYF